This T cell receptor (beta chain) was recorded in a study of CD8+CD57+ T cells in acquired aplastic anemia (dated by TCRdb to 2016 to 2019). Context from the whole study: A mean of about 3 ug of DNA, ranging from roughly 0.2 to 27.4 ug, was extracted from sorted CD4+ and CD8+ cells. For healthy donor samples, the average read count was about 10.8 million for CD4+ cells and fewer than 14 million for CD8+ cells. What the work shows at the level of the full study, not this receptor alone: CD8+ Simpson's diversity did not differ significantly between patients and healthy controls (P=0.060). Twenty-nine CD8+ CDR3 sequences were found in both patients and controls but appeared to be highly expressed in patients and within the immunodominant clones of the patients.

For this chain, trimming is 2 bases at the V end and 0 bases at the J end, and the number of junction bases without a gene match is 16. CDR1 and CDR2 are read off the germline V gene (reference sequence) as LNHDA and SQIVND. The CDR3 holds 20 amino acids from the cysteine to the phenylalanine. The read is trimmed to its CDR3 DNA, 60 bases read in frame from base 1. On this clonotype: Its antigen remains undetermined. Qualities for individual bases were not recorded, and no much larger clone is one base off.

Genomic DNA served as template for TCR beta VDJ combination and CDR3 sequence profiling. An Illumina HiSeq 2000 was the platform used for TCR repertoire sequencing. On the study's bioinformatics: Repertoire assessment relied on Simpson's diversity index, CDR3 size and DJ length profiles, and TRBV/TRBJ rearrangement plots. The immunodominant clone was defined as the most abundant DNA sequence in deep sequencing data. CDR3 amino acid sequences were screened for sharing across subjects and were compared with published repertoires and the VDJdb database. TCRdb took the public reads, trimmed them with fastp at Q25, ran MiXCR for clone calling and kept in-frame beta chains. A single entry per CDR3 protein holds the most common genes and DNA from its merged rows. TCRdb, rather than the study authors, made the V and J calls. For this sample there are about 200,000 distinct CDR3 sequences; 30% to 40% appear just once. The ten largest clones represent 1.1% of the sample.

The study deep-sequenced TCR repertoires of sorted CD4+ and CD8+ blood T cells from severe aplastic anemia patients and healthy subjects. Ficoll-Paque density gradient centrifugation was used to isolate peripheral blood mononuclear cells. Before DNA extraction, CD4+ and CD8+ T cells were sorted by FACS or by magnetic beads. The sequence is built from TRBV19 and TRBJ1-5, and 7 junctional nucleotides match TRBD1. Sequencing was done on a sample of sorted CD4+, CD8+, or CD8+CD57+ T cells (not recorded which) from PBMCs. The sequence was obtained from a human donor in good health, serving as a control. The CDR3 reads CASSIQRGGDSRYSNQPQHF. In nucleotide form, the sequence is TGTGCCAGTAGTATACAACGAGGGGGGGACAGCAGATATAGCAATCAGCCCCAGCATTTT.